The sequence of this TCR beta chain was determined in a study of blood T cell repertoires in COVID-19. Germline V gene sequence: CDR1 SGHAT, CDR2 FQNNGV. V shed 0 bases and J shed 5 bases, with 13 bases lying between them. CDR3 length: 15 residues. Generated by immunoSEQ multiplex PCR, the TCRdb table keeps only in-frame clones and is missing some. The sample includes 120,000 to 150,000 clones, more than 75% of them seen just once. This sequence originates from an elderly man with acute or convalescent COVID-19. This rearrangement joins TRBV11-2 to TRBJ1-2; maybe TRBD1 (6 bases). The sample comprised peripheral blood. CDR3 bases: TGTGCCAGCAGCTTAGATCAGCGACAGGTATATGGCTACACCTTC. It translates to CASSLDQRQVYGYTF.